The 11 T cell receptor beta chains listed next were all sequenced from one sample in a study of radiotherapy plus CTLA-4 blockade in lung cancer. TCRdb's table, derived via immunoSEQ multiplex PCR, lists solely in-frame clones and lacks some. The sample has tens of thousands of clones, around 87% seen once; the top ten hold around two fifths. Sequences were derived from peripheral blood, sampled from a patient treated with radiotherapy plus ipilimumab. These receptors were obtained from a human donor with non-small cell lung cancer that progressed on radiotherapy plus ipilimumab.

This clone was found a few times. The chain joins TRBV19 to TRBJ2-4; possible D gene TRBD1, 5 bases. Trimming stripped 8 bases from V and 6 bases from J, with 17 bases between. The CDR3 contains 14 residues. Germline CDR1 reads LNHDA; CDR2 reads SQIVND (reference sequence). The CDR3 bases are TGTGCCAGTCGTGGGCAGGGTTCTGGAAACATTCAGTACTTC. Translating gives CASRGQGSGNIQYF.

This clone was counted a few times. The chain couples TRBV29-1 to TRBJ1-3; the match to TRBD1 covers 9 bases. Losses at the gene ends were 6 bases for V and 4 bases for J; bases not matched to a gene: 7. Germline lookup yields CDR1 SQVTM and CDR2 ANQGSEA. This CDR3 is 14 amino acids long. The CDR3 protein is CSVGRDRAGNTIYF. CDR3 nucleotides: TGCAGCGTAGGCCGGGACAGGGCCGGAAACACCATATATTTT.

This chain connects TRBV4-1 to TRBJ2-4, with unresolved D. V was shortened by 4 bases and J by 6 bases, with 7 bases between the two germline ends. Germline V gene data show CDR1 as MGHRA and CDR2 as YSYEKL. The CDR3 sequence is 12 residues long. CDR3 region: CASSPVGNIQYF. CDR3 DNA: TGCGCCAGCAGCCCAGTAGGAAACATTCAGTACTTC.

The rearrangement links TRBV16 to TRBJ1-1; tentatively, D is TRBD1 (5 bases). This CDR3 region has 14 residues. Between the trimmed V and J ends, which lost 4 bases and 6 bases, there was a span of 15 bases. Germline CDR1 KGHSY, CDR2 FQNENV. CDR3 in amino acids: CASSPPGILAEAFF. CDR3 DNA sequence: TGTGCCAGCAGCCCCCCAGGGATTTTGGCTGAAGCTTTCTTT.

V and J are TRBV2 and TRBJ2-1, with D tentatively TRBD2 (5 bases). Per the germline V gene, CDR1 is SNHLY and CDR2 is FYNNEI. Trimming pared 6 bases from V and 9 bases from J, leaving 6 bases between. The CDR3 runs to 10 residues. The CDR3 region has the DNA TGTGCCAGCAGAGAGGGTGAGCAGTTCTTC. Encoded protein: CASREGEQFF.

The gene calls are TRBV10-3 and TRBJ2-7, with TRBD1 identical over 9 bases. This CDR3 spans 13 amino acids. CDR1 is ENHRY, CDR2 SYGVKD, per germline. V shed 11 bases and J 4 bases; nucleotides not matched to a gene: 9. DNA of the CDR3: TGTGCCTCCGAGGAGGGACAGGGATACGAGCAGTACTTC. Translated, it gives CASEEGQGYEQYF.

The CDR3 reads CASATYEGFGGELFF. The CDR3 DNA follows: TGTGCCAGCGCGACGTATGAGGGGTTCGGCGGGGAGCTGTTTTTT. The chain combines TRBV18 with TRBJ2-2; D tentatively fits TRBD1 or TRBD2 (5 bases each). Trimming pared 8 bases from V and 7 bases from J, leaving 20 bases between. Per germline, CDR1 KGHSH and CDR2 LQKENI. CDR3 length: 15 amino acids.

This clone was seen only once. J is TRBJ2-2 and V is TRBV5-1; TRBD2 matches 11 bases. V was clipped by 0 bases and J by 5 bases; unmatched bases: 9. This CDR3 spans 18 amino acids. Germline loops: CDR1 SGHRS, CDR2 YFSETQ. DNA for the CDR3: TGCGCCAGCAGCTTGGCCTCCGGGACTAGCGGAAATACCGGGGAGCTGTTTTTT. It encodes CASSLASGTSGNTGELFF.

The genes are TRBV30 and TRBJ2-5; 11 bases fit TRBD2. The germline V gene has CDR1 GTSNPN and CDR2 SVGIG (reference sequence). Trimming took 8 bases from V and 5 from J; bases not matched to a gene: 7. CDR3 size: 13 residues. In DNA form, the CDR3 reads TGTGCCGGATTAGCGGGAGGGCGGGAGACCCAGTACTTC. Encoded protein: CAGLAGGRETQYF. Drawing the rest from reference TRBV30 and TRBJ2-5, the complete variable domain is SQTIHQWPATLVQPVGSPLSLECTVEGTSNPNLYWYRQAAGRGLQLLFYSVGIGQISSEVPQNLSASRPQDRQFILSSKKLLLSDSGFYLCAGLAGGRETQYFGPGTRLLVL.

The chain has TRBV2 and TRBJ2-1; 7 positions agree with TRBD2. Losses at the gene ends were 2 bases for V and 0 bases for J; bases not matched to a gene: 7. Germline loops: CDR1 SNHLY, CDR2 FYNNEI. The CDR3 contains 17 residues. The CDR3: CASSEQWSGISYNEQFF. In DNA form, the CDR3 reads TGTGCCAGCAGTGAACAGTGGAGCGGGATCTCCTACAATGAGCAGTTCTTC.

The chain has TRBV10-3 and TRBJ2-7; 8 bases agree with TRBD2. The germline gives CDR1 ENHRY, CDR2 SYGVKD. Trimming removed 9 bases from V and 7 bases from J; junction bases left unmatched: 14. The CDR3 extends over 14 amino acids. The CDR3 loop reads CAISSREGYREQYF. The DNA of the CDR3 is TGTGCCATATCCTCCCGGGAGGGCTATCGGGAGCAGTACTTC.